The clone carrying this TCR beta chain was seen at least ten times. Its antigen remains unidentified. As part of library construction, unique molecular identifiers were attached to individual cDNA molecules. TCRdb passed the 5' RACE reads through MiXCR, listing each CDR3 protein once. The data contain tens of thousands of distinct CDR3 sequences, 10% to 15% of them singletons. The sample is drawn from a study of early T cells in non-severe SARS-CoV-2 infection. Overall study context: RNA in bulk from unsorted whole blood was sequenced, and chains were unpaired.

Overall study results and limits: VDJdb-based matching was biased toward anti-spike CD8 responses and missed private and CD4 specificities.

The germline CDR1 and CDR2 sequences are SGHAT and FQNNGV. The CDR3 length is 16 residues. Trimming pared 5 bases from V and 4 bases from J, leaving 19 bases between. The source material was whole blood, sampled at baseline. The sequence derives from an adult who was a healthcare worker with PCR-confirmed SARS-CoV-2 infection or an uninfected control (not recorded which). The donor label of this sample is uncertain. The chain uses TRBV11-2 and TRBJ2-3; D not resolved. The DNA for the CDR3 is TGTGCCAGCAGCCGAGGTGGGCCTCCACACCCAGATACGCAGTATTTT. This encodes CASSRGGPPHPDTQYF.